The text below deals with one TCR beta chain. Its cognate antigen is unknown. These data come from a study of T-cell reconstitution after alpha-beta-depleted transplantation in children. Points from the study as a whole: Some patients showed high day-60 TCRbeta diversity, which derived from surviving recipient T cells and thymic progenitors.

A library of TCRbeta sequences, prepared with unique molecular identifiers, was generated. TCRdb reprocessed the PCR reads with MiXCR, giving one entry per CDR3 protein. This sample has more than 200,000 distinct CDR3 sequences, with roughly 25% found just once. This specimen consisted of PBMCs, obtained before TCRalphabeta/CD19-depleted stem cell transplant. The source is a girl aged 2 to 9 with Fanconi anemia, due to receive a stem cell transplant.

CDR3 in amino acids: CSASPGNTGELFF. In nucleotides, the CDR3 is TGCAGTGCTAGTCCGGGAAACACCGGGGAGCTGTTTTTT. The rearrangement links TRBV20-1 to TRBJ2-2; D may be TRBD2 (5 bases). Trimming shortened V by 3 bases and J by 2 bases, and 7 bases separated the two germline ends. Germline CDR1 and CDR2: DFQATT and SNEGSKA (reference sequence). This CDR3 spans 13 amino acids.